Given below is one T cell receptor (beta chain) in context. Repertoires were generated with immunoSEQ multiplex PCR, while TCRdb's copy carries only in-frame clones and drops some. Of 150,000 to 200,000 clones listed, roughly 88% were seen once; the top ten hold around 15%. All enrollees were about 18 to 95 years old and from 25 or so US areas. Cohorts were assigned according to the clinical history that participants reported. These data are taken from a study of blood T cell repertoires in COVID-19. About the research overall: Sites in the United States, Italy and Spain provided acute and convalescent COVID-19 samples.

The material sequenced was PBMCs or T cells enriched from blood (not recorded which). The clonotype originates from a man aged 45 to 65 who had recovered from COVID-19.

The CDR3 DNA sequence: TGTGCCAGCGGACAGGGGGGCTCTGGAAACACCATATATTTT. It is translated as CASGQGGSGNTIYF. The V and J genes are TRBV19 and TRBJ1-3, with TRBD1 identical over 10 bases. Per germline, CDR1 LNHDA and CDR2 SQIVND (reference sequence). There are 14 residues in the CDR3. The V segment lost 9 bases and the J segment 0 bases; nucleotides outside the gene matches: 2.